These 2 T cell receptor beta chains were all obtained from the same sample, sequenced in a study of graft-versus-host responses after intestinal transplantation. Method: immunoSEQ multiplex PCR; TCRdb's copy keeps in-frame clones and lacks some. The data contain about 120,000 clones, about nine tenths of them seen just once; the ten biggest clones take up 0.18%. The antigens of these receptors remain unknown. The material sequenced was unstimulated CD4+ T cells sorted from spleen or lymph node cells, taken before intestinal transplant. The receptors shown here come from a human donor who received an intestinal transplant.

The rearrangement joins TRBV4-1 to TRBJ1-4, with D possibly TRBD1 on 5 matching bases. V was clipped by 0 bases and J by 7 bases, with 15 bases between them. CDR3 length: 16 residues. Per the germline V gene, CDR1 is MGHRA and CDR2 is YSYEKL. CDR3 residues: CASSQDTTVGSEKLFF. The CDR3 nucleotides read TGCGCCAGCAGCCAAGACACGACAGTCGGGAGTGAAAAACTGTTTTTT.

The rearrangement uses TRBV10-3 and TRBJ2-7; TRBD2 agrees at 8 bases. The CDR3 loop spans 14 amino acids. Trimming removed 7 bases from V and 3 bases from J; junction bases left unmatched: 8. Per germline, CDR1 ENHRY and CDR2 SYGVKD. CDR3 nucleotide sequence: TGTGCCATCAATACAGCCAGCGGGGGCTACGAGCAGTACTTC. This sequence encodes CAINTASGGYEQYF.